The 3 T cell receptor beta chains below all came from one sample that was sequenced in a study of cytomegalovirus exposure and HLA in healthy donors. TCRdb's copy holds only in-frame clones and misses some; the assay was immunoSEQ multiplex PCR. The sample carries about 240,000 clones, about 90% recorded once. Sequencing was performed on PBMCs. These receptors all come from a young woman in good health and CMV-seropositive.

This clone appeared a few times. The chain has TRBV7-9 and TRBJ1-1; perhaps TRBD1 as D (6 bases). Germline CDR1 and CDR2: SEHNR and FQNEAQ (reference sequence). CDR3 length: 15 amino acids. Trimming took off 5 bases at V and 3 bases at J, with 16 bases between the two ends. In DNA form, the CDR3 reads TGTGCCAGCAGCCCCAAAGGGGGGGGAGACACTGAAGCTTTCTTT. Protein sequence: CASSPKGGGDTEAFF.

The genes are TRBV6-5 and TRBJ2-6; possibly TRBD1 for D (5 bases). Per germline, CDR1 MNHEY and CDR2 SVGAGI. The CDR3 totals 16 residues. Trimming pared 3 bases from V and 2 bases from J, leaving 11 bases between. CDR3 amino acids: CASSYQGSPGANVLTF. In nucleotides, the CDR3 is TGTGCCAGCAGTTATCAGGGTTCACCTGGGGCCAACGTCCTGACTTTC.

This clone was detected a few times. V and J are TRBV30 and TRBJ2-1, with D possibly being TRBD2 (5 bases). Germline V gene lookup returns CDR1 GTSNPN and CDR2 SVGIG (reference sequence). This CDR3 has 13 residues. The V end was cut by 6 bases, the J end by 5 bases, with 14 bases between. Here the CDR3 reads CACLSQRNNEQFF. The CDR3 DNA sequence: TGTGCCTGTCTCAGCCAGCGGAACAATGAGCAGTTCTTC.